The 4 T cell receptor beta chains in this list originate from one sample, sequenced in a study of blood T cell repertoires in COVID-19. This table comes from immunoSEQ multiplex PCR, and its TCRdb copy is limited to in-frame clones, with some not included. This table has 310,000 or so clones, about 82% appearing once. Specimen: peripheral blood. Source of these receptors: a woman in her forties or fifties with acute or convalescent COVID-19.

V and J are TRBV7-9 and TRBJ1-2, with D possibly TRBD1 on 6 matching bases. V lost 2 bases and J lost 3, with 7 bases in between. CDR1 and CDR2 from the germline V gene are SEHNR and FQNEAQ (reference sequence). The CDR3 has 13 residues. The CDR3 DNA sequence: TGTGCCAGCAGCTTAACAGGGTACTATGGCTACACCTTC. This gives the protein CASSLTGYYGYTF.

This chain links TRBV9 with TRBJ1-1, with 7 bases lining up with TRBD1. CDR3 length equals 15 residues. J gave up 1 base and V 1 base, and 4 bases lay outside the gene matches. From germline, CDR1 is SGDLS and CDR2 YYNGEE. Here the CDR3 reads CASSVWPGGNTEAFF. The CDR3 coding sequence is TGTGCCAGCAGCGTATGGCCAGGGGGGAACACTGAAGCTTTCTTT.

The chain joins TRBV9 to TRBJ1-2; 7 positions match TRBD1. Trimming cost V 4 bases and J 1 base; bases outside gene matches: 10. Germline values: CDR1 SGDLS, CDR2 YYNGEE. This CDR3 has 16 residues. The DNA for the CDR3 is TGTGCCAGCAGCTTTCTTCCGGGACAGCTTAACTATGGCTACACCTTC. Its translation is CASSFLPGQLNYGYTF.

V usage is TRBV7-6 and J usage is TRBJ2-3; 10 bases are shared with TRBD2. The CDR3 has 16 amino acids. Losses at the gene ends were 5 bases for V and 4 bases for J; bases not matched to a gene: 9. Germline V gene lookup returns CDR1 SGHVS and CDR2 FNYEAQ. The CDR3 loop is CASSAHPSGRADTQYF. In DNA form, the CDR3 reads TGTGCCAGCAGCGCCCACCCTAGCGGGAGAGCAGATACGCAGTATTTT.